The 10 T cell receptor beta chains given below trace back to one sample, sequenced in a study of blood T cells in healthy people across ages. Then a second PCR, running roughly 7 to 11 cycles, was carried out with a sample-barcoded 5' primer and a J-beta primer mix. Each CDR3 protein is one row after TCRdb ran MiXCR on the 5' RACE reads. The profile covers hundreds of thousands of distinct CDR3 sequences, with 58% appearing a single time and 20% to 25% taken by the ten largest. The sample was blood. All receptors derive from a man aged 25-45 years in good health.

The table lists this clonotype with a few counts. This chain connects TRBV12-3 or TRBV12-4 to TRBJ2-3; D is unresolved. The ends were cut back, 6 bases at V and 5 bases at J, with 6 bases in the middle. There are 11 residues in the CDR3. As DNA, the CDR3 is TGTGCCAGCAGCACTGAAGATACGCAGTATTTT. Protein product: CASSTEDTQYF.

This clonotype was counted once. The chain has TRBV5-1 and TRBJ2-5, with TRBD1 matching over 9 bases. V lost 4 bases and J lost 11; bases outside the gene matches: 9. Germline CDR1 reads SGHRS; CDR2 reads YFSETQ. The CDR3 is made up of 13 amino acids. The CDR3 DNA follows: TGCGCCAGCAGCGAAGATGGACAGGGGCAGCAGTACTTC. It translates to CASSEDGQGQQYF.

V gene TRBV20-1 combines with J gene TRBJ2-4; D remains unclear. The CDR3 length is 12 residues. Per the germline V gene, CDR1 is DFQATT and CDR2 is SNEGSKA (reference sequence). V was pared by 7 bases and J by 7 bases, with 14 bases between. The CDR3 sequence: CSGDGPRNIQYF. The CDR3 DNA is TGCAGTGGTGACGGGCCCCGGAACATTCAGTACTTC.

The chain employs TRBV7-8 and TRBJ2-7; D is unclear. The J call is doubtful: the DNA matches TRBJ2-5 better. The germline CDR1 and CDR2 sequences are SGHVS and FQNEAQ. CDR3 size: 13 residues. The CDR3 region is CASSPWEEETQYF. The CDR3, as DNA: TGTGCCAGCAGCCCGTGGGAAGAAGAGACCCAGTACTTC.

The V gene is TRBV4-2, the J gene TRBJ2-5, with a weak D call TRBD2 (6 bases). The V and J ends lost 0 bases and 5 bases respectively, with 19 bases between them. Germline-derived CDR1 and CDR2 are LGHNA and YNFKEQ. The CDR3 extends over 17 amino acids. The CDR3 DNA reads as TGTGCCAGCAGCCAAGACGGGGAGCGGGTTAGATTGGAGACCCAGTACTTC. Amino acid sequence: CASSQDGERVRLETQYF.

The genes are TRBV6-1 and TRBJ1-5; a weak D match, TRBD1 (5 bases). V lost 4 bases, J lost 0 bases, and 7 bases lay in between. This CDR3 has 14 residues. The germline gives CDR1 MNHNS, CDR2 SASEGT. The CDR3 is CASSGGISNQPQHF. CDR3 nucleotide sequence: TGTGCCAGCAGTGGGGGCATTAGCAATCAGCCCCAGCATTTT.

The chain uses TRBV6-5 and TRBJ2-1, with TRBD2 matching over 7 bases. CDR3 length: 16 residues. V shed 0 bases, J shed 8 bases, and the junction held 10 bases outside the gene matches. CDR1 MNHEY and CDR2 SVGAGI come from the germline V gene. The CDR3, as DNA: TGTGCCAGCAGTTACTCTGTGGGGGGGAGGGTCGATGAGCAGTTCTTC. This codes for CASSYSVGGRVDEQFF.

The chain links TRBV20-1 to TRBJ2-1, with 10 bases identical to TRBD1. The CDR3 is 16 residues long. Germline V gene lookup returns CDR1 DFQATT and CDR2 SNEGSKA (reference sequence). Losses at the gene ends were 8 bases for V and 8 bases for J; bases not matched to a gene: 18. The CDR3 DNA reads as TGCAGTACTACCTCACCCGGGACAGGGGTCGTCTATGAGCAGTTCTTC. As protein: CSTTSPGTGVVYEQFF.

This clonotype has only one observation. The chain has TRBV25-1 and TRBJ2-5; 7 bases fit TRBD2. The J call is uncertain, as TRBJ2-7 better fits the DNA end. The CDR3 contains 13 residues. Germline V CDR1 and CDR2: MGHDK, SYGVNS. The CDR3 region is CASSGRGDYEQYF. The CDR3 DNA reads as TGTGCCAGCTCCGGTCGGGGGGACTACGAGCAGTACTTC.

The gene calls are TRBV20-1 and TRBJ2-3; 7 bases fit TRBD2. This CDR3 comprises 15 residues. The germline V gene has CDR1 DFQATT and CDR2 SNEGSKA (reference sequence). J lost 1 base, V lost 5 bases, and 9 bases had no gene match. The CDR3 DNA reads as TGCAGTGCTCTCTATTGGGGGGGTGGCACAGATACGCAGTATTTT. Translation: CSALYWGGGTDTQYF.